Below are 32 T cell receptor beta chains sequenced from a single sample in a study of T cells expressing NK-cell markers (dated by TCRdb to about 2020). The receptor library was made with 5' RACE. The sequencing machine was an Illumina HiSeq 2000. TCRdb reprocessed the reads, and each CDR3 protein sequence is entered once, without DNA. The table for this sample records 400,000 to 450,000 distinct CDR3 sequences. The top ten clones comprise roughly 7.2% of the sample. The sample was blood T cells: a sorted CD56 or NKG2C T cell subset, CD4+ or CD8+ T cells, or bulk PBMC T cells (not recorded which). These receptors were taken from a woman between 18 and 75 years old in good health.

The J gene is TRBJ1-5, the V gene TRBV7-9; the D call of TRBD1 rests on TCRdb alone, since no DNA is present to check it. This CDR3 contains 13 residues. The V gene's germline CDR1 is SEHNR and CDR2 FQNEAQ (reference sequence). CDR3: CASSLEGGLPQHF.

The J gene is TRBJ2-7, the V gene TRBV6-1; TCRdb lists TRBD2, though no DNA is available to test this call. The CDR3 covers 15 residues. Germline V lookup: CDR1 MNHNS, CDR2 SASEGT. The CDR3 loop reads CASSRKGPGAYEQYF.

The V and J genes are TRBV11-2 and TRBJ2-2; TCRdb's D call of TRBD2 is untestable without DNA. The germline CDR1 and CDR2 sequences are SGHAT and FQNNGV. The CDR3 sequence is 17 residues long. The CDR3 is CASSASLSGGASGELFF.

This chain connects TRBV20-1 to TRBJ2-1; TCRdb's D call, TRBD1, is unchecked because there is no DNA. CDR1 is DFQATT, CDR2 SNEGSKA, per germline (reference sequence). The CDR3 length is 14 residues. This CDR3 is CSASSGGKGNEQFF.

V usage is TRBV4-3 and J usage is TRBJ1-2; TCRdb lists TRBD1, though no DNA is available to test this call. CDR3 length: 16 residues. The germline gives CDR1 LGHNA, CDR2 YSLEER. CDR3 residues: CASSQEPLDRVYGYTF.

The chain employs TRBV6-1 and TRBJ2-2; absent DNA, TCRdb's TRBD1 call cannot be checked. The CDR3 is made up of 16 amino acids. Germline V gene lookup returns CDR1 MNHNS and CDR2 SASEGT. CDR3 residues: CASTKRGGSNTGELFF.

The chain is built from TRBV4-2 and TRBJ2-1; TCRdb's D call of TRBD2 is untestable without DNA. This CDR3 is built from 16 residues. Germline V gene data show CDR1 as LGHNA and CDR2 as YNFKEQ. CDR3 protein: CASSQDGGEGPREQFF.

The genes are TRBV5-1 and TRBJ2-2; the D call of TRBD1 rests on TCRdb alone, since no DNA is present to check it. Germline CDR1 and CDR2: SGHRS and YFSETQ. The CDR3 has 16 residues. This chain's CDR3 is CASSPPKADYTGELFF.

The J gene is TRBJ1-5, the V gene TRBV19; TCRdb's D gene call, TRBD1, goes unchecked for lack of DNA. Germline CDR1 and CDR2: LNHDA and SQIVND (reference sequence). The CDR3 spans 16 residues. The CDR3 spells CASTFGRTGIDQPQHF.

The chain is built from TRBV15 and TRBJ2-3; there is no DNA to check the TCRdb D call of TRBD1. Germline V CDR1 and CDR2: LNHNV, YYDKDF (reference sequence). The CDR3 loop spans 16 amino acids. CDR3 in amino acids: CATSRDGVGGTDTQYF. The complete variable domain, with remaining parts taken from reference TRBV15 and TRBJ2-3, reads DAMVIQNPRYQVTQFGKPVTLSCSQTLNHNVMYWYQQKSSQAPKLLFHYYDKDFNNEADTPDNFQSRRPNTSFCFLDIRSPGLGDTAMYLCATSRDGVGGTDTQYFGPGTRLTVL.

V gene TRBV11-2 combines with J gene TRBJ2-1; TCRdb reports TRBD2, a call that lacks DNA to check it against. The CDR3 consists of 12 residues. Germline CDR1 is SGHAT and CDR2 is FQNNGV. This CDR3 reads CASRHTGVEQFF.

Here the CDR3 reads CSVDSSGRYNEQFF. The rearrangement joins TRBV29-1 to TRBJ2-1; the D gene TCRdb calls, TRBD2, cannot be checked with no DNA. CDR1 and CDR2 (germline): SQVTM, ANQGSEA. This CDR3 is built from 14 residues.

This chain links TRBV5-4 with TRBJ2-1; TCRdb outputs TRBD2, but without DNA this stays unchecked. The germline V gene encodes CDR1 SGHNT and CDR2 YYREEE (reference sequence). This CDR3 region has 14 residues. CDR3 region: CASSSSGGINEQFF.

The chain recombines TRBV9 with TRBJ2-2; the D call from TCRdb, TRBD1, cannot be confirmed without DNA. Germline V gene data show CDR1 as SGDLS and CDR2 as YYNGEE. The CDR3 consists of 16 residues. CDR3 amino acids: CASSVGGGSVTGELFF.

The rearrangement links TRBV29-1 to TRBJ2-1. The CDR3 totals 13 residues. CDR1 and CDR2 from the germline V gene are SQVTM and ANQGSEA. This chain's CDR3 is CSVLSPRNNEQFF.

The rearrangement joins TRBV10-3 to TRBJ1-3; TCRdb proposes TRBD1, but this gene call is untestable without DNA. The CDR3 runs to 17 residues. CDR1 is ENHRY, CDR2 SYGVKD, per germline. CDR3 sequence: CAISNGRGPLSGNTIYF.

The CDR3 protein is CASSSDRGYGYTF. The chain joins TRBV3-1 to TRBJ1-2; without DNA, the TCRdb call of TRBD1 cannot be checked. The CDR3 covers 13 residues. From germline, CDR1 is LGHDT and CDR2 YNNKEL (reference sequence).

The chain joins TRBV29-1 to TRBJ2-7; with no DNA, the TCRdb D assignment of TRBD1 cannot be verified. The CDR3 sequence is 12 residues long. CDR1 and CDR2 (germline): SQVTM, ANQGSEA. The CDR3 here is CSVSPRGYEQYF.

The gene calls are TRBV14 and TRBJ2-3; TCRdb's D call of TRBD1 is untestable without DNA. Germline lookup yields CDR1 SGHDN and CDR2 FVKESK. This CDR3 region has 16 residues. The CDR3 loop is CASSPQGTWATDTQYF.

This chain joins TRBV5-6 and TRBJ1-1. CDR1 is SGHDT and CDR2 is YYEEEE in the germline V gene. The CDR3 length is 13 residues. The CDR3 protein is CASSLGQRGEAFF. Drawing the rest from reference TRBV5-6 and TRBJ1-1, the complete variable domain is DAGVTQSPTHLIKTRGQQVTLRCSPKSGHDTVSWYQQALGQGPQFIFQYYEEEERQRGNFPDRFSGHQFPNYSSELNVNALLLGDSALYLCASSLGQRGEAFFGQGTRLTVV.

The chain carries TRBV19 and TRBJ1-1; TCRdb's assignment of TRBD1 cannot be checked, as there is no DNA. Germline V lookup: CDR1 LNHDA, CDR2 SQIVND (reference sequence). The CDR3 runs to 11 residues. CDR3 amino acids: CATGGGTEAFF.

CDR3 residues: CASKTGILGSPLHF. This rearrangement joins TRBV6-1 to TRBJ1-6; no DNA is available, so the TRBD1 call from TCRdb remains unchecked. This CDR3 comprises 14 residues. Germline lookup yields CDR1 MNHNS and CDR2 SASEGT.

The chain is built from TRBV12-3 or TRBV12-4 and TRBJ2-2; TCRdb reports TRBD1, a call that lacks DNA to check it against. The length of the CDR3 is 12 residues. CDR3 loop: CASSTGSGELFF.

The V gene is TRBV7-2, the J gene TRBJ2-3; no DNA is available, so the TRBD1 call from TCRdb remains unchecked. From germline, CDR1 is SGHTA and CDR2 FQGNSA. CDR3 size: 15 residues. The CDR3: CASSLRLPGTDTQYF.

The chain carries TRBV11-3 and TRBJ2-2; with no DNA, the TCRdb D assignment of TRBD2 cannot be verified. Germline V CDR1 and CDR2: SGHNT, YENEEA. CDR3 length equals 13 residues. CDR3: CASSKGPPGELFF.

The chain joins TRBV20-1 to TRBJ2-5; checking the TCRdb D call of TRBD1 is not possible without DNA. Germline CDR1 is DFQATT and CDR2 is SNEGSKA (reference sequence). The CDR3 is 13 residues long. CDR3 region: CSAPSPPQETQYF.

The chain recombines TRBV3-1 with TRBJ1-4. Looked up from germline, CDR1 is LGHDT and CDR2 is YNNKEL (reference sequence). The CDR3 runs to 11 residues. CDR3 in amino acids: CASSQGEKLFF.

The rearrangement uses TRBV20-1 and TRBJ2-1; the D call from TCRdb, TRBD1, cannot be confirmed without DNA. The CDR3 extends over 15 amino acids. Germline CDR1 is DFQATT and CDR2 is SNEGSKA (reference sequence). The CDR3 sequence is CSARDSRGPANEQFF.

V and J are TRBV29-1 and TRBJ1-1; TCRdb picks TRBD1, but there is no DNA to check that call. Germline values: CDR1 SQVTM, CDR2 ANQGSEA. The CDR3 has 13 residues. The chain's CDR3 is CSVEAGWITEAFF.

The V call is TRBV28, the J call TRBJ2-3; TCRdb's assignment of TRBD1 cannot be checked, as there is no DNA. There are 15 residues in the CDR3. Per the germline V gene, CDR1 is MDHEN and CDR2 is SYDVKM. The CDR3 region is CATLGTPTWADTQYF. Drawing the rest from reference TRBV28 and TRBJ2-3, the complete variable domain is DVKVTQSSRYLVKRTGEKVFLECVQDMDHENMFWYRQDPGLGLRLIYFSYDVKMKEKGDIPEGYSVSREKKERFSLILESASTNQTSMYLCATLGTPTWADTQYFGPGTRLTVL.

The V gene is TRBV29-1, the J gene TRBJ2-7; TCRdb indicates TRBD1, and absent DNA this call remains unverified. This CDR3 is 12 amino acids long. Germline V gives CDR1 SQVTM, CDR2 ANQGSEA. CDR3: CSVRARAYEQYF.

This chain uses TRBV29-1 with TRBJ2-7; TCRdb's D call of TRBD1 is untestable without DNA. Germline-derived CDR1 and CDR2 are SQVTM and ANQGSEA. This CDR3 has 13 residues. The CDR3 sequence: CSVVRDNSYDQYF.